The entry below describes one T cell receptor (beta chain). Its target is not known. The sample originates from a study of shared clonotypes between healthy human individuals. Overall study context: Each donor had three CD4 naive, three CD4 memory, two CD8 naive and one CD8 memory plate.

Points from the study as a whole: Limited genetic and exposure-history diversity came from having few donors.

Assay execution proceeded at the deep level. The input for sorted-subset replicate PCRs was 150 to 200 ng DNA, 25,000 to 35,000 T cell genomes. Repertoires were generated with immunoSEQ multiplex PCR, while TCRdb's copy carries only in-frame clones and drops some. The sample lists about 1 million clones, approximately 76% occurring once. V gave up 4 bases and J gave up 0 bases, with 11 bases separating them. Per germline, CDR1 SEHNR and CDR2 FQNEAQ (reference sequence). The length of the CDR3 is 15 residues. V and J are TRBV7-9 and TRBJ2-3; D is unclear. Specimen: memory CD4+ T cells sorted from blood. The sample's subset: CD45RA-negative fraction. This sequence originates from a man younger than 35 in good health. DNA of the CDR3: TGTGCCAGCAGCTCCCAACGGAGTAGCACAGATACGCAGTATTTT. Protein: CASSSQRSSTDTQYF.